This T cell receptor (beta chain) is drawn from a study of CD8 T cells in ankylosing spondylitis. General study results and limits: Reports say disease-linked clones showed up significantly more in matched ankylosing spondylitis synovial fluid. Blood of patients with ankylosing spondylitis appeared to be characterized by a TCR beta motif of eight highly homologous variants.

This clonotype was seen a few times. Its antigen is not identified. MiXCR was run by TCRdb on the 5' RACE reads, yielding one entry per CDR3 protein. The table records 250,000 or so distinct CDR3 sequences, 15% to 20% of them present only once. The sequence derives from a male donor with ankylosing spondylitis or in good health (not recorded which). What was sequenced was blood, either unsorted or a sorted T cell fraction (not recorded which).

The CDR3 spells CASRDGTTNEQFF. For the CDR3, the DNA is TGCGCCAGCAGGGACGGGACGACCAATGAGCAGTTCTTC. J is TRBJ2-1 and V is TRBV5-1; D may match TRBD1 or TRBD2 (5 bases each). This CDR3 is 13 amino acids long. Germline lookup yields CDR1 SGHRS and CDR2 YFSETQ. Deletions cut 5 bases from V and 6 bases from J, with 12 bases between. The entire variable domain, with the rest obtained from reference TRBV5-1 and TRBJ2-1, is as follows: KAGVTQTPRYLIKTRGQQVTLSCSPISGHRSVSWYQQTPGQGLQFLFEYFSETQRNKGNFPGRFSGRQFSNSRSEMNVSTLELGDSALYLCASRDGTTNEQFFGPGTRLTVL.